The T cell receptor (beta chain) under discussion was sequenced for a study of graft-versus-host responses after intestinal transplantation. The protocol was immunoSEQ multiplex PCR, while the TCRdb copy is restricted to in-frame clones and leaves out a portion. Of about 38,000 clones listed, 94% are singletons. The germline gives CDR1 MDHEN, CDR2 SYDVKM. V lost 6 bases to trimming and J lost 2 bases, with 17 bases between them. The CDR3 length is 16 residues. Comments on this clone: Its cognate antigen is unknown.

The receptor was isolated from a human donor who was the organ donor for an intestinal transplant. The sequences come from unstimulated CD4+ T cells sorted from spleen or lymph node cells, collected before transplant. The chain has TRBV28 and TRBJ1-3, with unresolved D. The CDR3 loop is CASSIGGRLAGNTIYF. DNA for the CDR3: TGTGCCAGCAGCATAGGAGGCAGGTTGGCTGGAAACACCATATATTTT.